What follows are 22 T cell receptor beta chains derived from one specimen sequenced in a study of beta chain features in type 1 diabetes. The study's findings and limits: All four CD4+ subsets of Type 1 diabetes patients contained TCRB CDR3s that were moderately but significantly shorter.

Of the isolated RNA, all was reverse transcribed, and so the sequenced material was expressed TCRB transcripts. Here immunoSEQ multiplex PCR was the method, and the copy in TCRdb shows in-frame clones only, minus some. Of 150,000 to 200,000 clones detected, 9% to 10% appear once; the ten largest clones hold roughly 0.72%. The antigens these receptors bind are not known. Sequencing was performed on central memory CD4+ T cells from blood. These receptors were obtained from a woman aged 30 to 39 with type 1 diabetes.

As concerns this clone: At one end, the junction sequence differs from germline, possibly due to a read error. The V call is TRBV7-9, the J call TRBJ1-2, with D possibly matching TRBD1 (6 bases). The CDR3 consists of 12 residues. Germline-derived CDR1 and CDR2 are SEHNR and FQNEAQ (reference sequence). CDR3 region: CASSLRTAEASF. In DNA, the CDR3 is TGTGCCAGCAGCTTACGGACAGCGGAGGCCTCCTTC.

In this sample, this clone turned up a few times. V usage is TRBV14 and J usage is TRBJ2-7; TRBD2 is a possible D gene (5 bases). Trimming shortened V by 1 base and J by 2 bases, and 15 bases separated the two germline ends. Germline CDR1 SGHDN, CDR2 FVKESK. The CDR3 covers 16 residues. The CDR3, as DNA: TGTGCCAGCAGCCAAGGAGCCTCGGGATTACCCTACGAGCAGTACTTC. This translates into CASSQGASGLPYEQYF.

There are a few counts of this clone. The V and J genes are TRBV18 and TRBJ2-6, with TRBD1 identical over 7 bases. This CDR3 contains 16 residues. The J segment lost 4 bases and the V segment lost 1 base, leaving 4 bases of the junction unmatched. Germline lookup yields CDR1 KGHSH and CDR2 LQKENI. CDR3 sequence reads: CASSPQGAGGANVLTF. Written as DNA, the CDR3 is TGTGCCAGCTCACCACAGGGGGCAGGGGGGGCCAACGTCCTGACTTTC.

V gene TRBV10-3 combines with J gene TRBJ2-1, with TRBD2 matching 10 bases. V lost 2 bases and J lost 6; bases outside the gene matches: 4. The length of the CDR3 is 15 residues. Germline-derived CDR1 and CDR2 are ENHRY and SYGVKD. The CDR3 region is CAISEGTSAGNEQFF. For the CDR3, the DNA is TGTGCCATCAGTGAGGGGACTAGCGCTGGCAATGAGCAGTTCTTC.

The rearrangement uses TRBV11-2 and TRBJ1-2; D is unresolved. Trimming removed 5 bases from V and 7 bases from J, with 17 bases in between. The CDR3 consists of 14 residues. Germline V gene data show CDR1 as SGHAT and CDR2 as FQNNGV. The CDR3 loop reads CASSPSSLAGGYTF. CDR3 DNA: TGTGCCAGCAGCCCATCAAGTCTGGCAGGTGGCTACACCTTC.

Note on this clone: The same CDR3 is also encoded by other DNA sequences in this sample. The chain is built from TRBV5-1 and TRBJ2-3; 10 nucleotides match TRBD1. Germline assignment: CDR1 SGHRS and CDR2 YFSETQ. With 5 bases clipped from V and 1 base from J, the junction kept 1 base outside the gene matches. The length of the CDR3 is 14 residues. The CDR3 coding sequence is TGCGCCAGCAGTGGGACAGGGGGCACAGATACGCAGTATTTT. As protein: CASSGTGGTDTQYF.

V gene TRBV11-1 combines with J gene TRBJ2-3; possible D gene TRBD1, 6 bases. CDR1 and CDR2 from the germline V gene are SGHAT and FQDESV (reference sequence). CDR3 length: 15 amino acids. Trimming removed 5 bases at V and 6 bases at J, with 18 bases between. The CDR3 nucleotides read TGTGCCAGCAGCAGTAGGACAGCGACGAGGGATACGCAGTATTTT. This encodes CASSSRTATRDTQYF.

This chain joins TRBV5-1 and TRBJ1-5; 9 positions match TRBD1. Germline loops: CDR1 SGHRS, CDR2 YFSETQ. Germline trimming cut 0 bases from V and 6 bases from J; bases unmatched to any gene: 4. The CDR3 spans 15 residues. Here the CDR3 DNA reads TGCGCCAGCAGCTTGGCCGGGACAGGGTCTCAGCCCCAGCATTTT. Its protein is CASSLAGTGSQPQHF.

The V gene is TRBV28, the J gene TRBJ1-1; TRBD1 matches at 9 bases. The CDR3 is made up of 15 amino acids. Germline CDR1 MDHEN, CDR2 SYDVKM. Germline trimming cut 5 bases from V and 4 bases from J; bases unmatched to any gene: 8. The CDR3 loop reads CASSPTTGGGTEAFF. As DNA, the CDR3 is TGTGCCAGCAGTCCCACGACAGGGGGTGGCACTGAAGCTTTCTTT.

This chain uses TRBV2 with TRBJ2-3, with TRBD2 matching 7 bases. The J segment lost 6 bases and the V segment lost 6 bases, leaving 3 bases of the junction unmatched. The germline CDR1 and CDR2 sequences are SNHLY and FYNNEI. The CDR3 spans 12 residues. This CDR3 is CASRGGLDTQYF. As DNA, the CDR3 is TGTGCCAGCAGGGGAGGGTTGGATACGCAGTATTTT. Filled out from reference TRBV2 and TRBJ2-3, the complete variable domain reads EPEVTQTPSHQVTQMGQEVILRCVPISNHLYFYWYRQILGQKVEFLVSFYNNEISEKSEIFDDQFSVERPDGSNFTLKIRSTKLEDSAMYFCASRGGLDTQYFGPGTRLTVL.

In its sample, this clone was seen a few times. V and J are TRBV10-3 and TRBJ2-2; possibly TRBD1 for D (5 bases). V shed 0 bases and J shed 4 bases, with 9 bases lying between them. This CDR3 comprises 15 residues. Germline V gives CDR1 ENHRY, CDR2 SYGVKD. The CDR3 here is CAISESGQLTGELFF. CDR3 nucleotide sequence: TGTGCCATCAGTGAGTCAGGACAACTCACCGGGGAGCTGTTTTTT.

The V and J genes are TRBV5-1 and TRBJ1-1; D perhaps matches TRBD1 (5 bases). Trimming stripped 0 bases from V and 0 bases from J, with 6 bases between. This CDR3 has 14 residues. The germline V gene encodes CDR1 SGHRS and CDR2 YFSETQ. The CDR3 here is CASSLADMNTEAFF. In DNA form, the CDR3 reads TGCGCCAGCAGCTTGGCGGACATGAACACTGAAGCTTTCTTT.

The chain carries TRBV11-2 and TRBJ1-1; D remains unclear. The germline gives CDR1 SGHAT, CDR2 FQNNGV. The ends were cut back, 0 bases at V and 11 bases at J, with 13 bases in the middle. The CDR3 totals 13 residues. The CDR3 loop is CASSLDRGQVAFF. CDR3 sequence (DNA): TGTGCCAGCAGCTTAGATCGAGGGCAGGTGGCTTTCTTT.

This clone has a handful of counts. The rearrangement uses TRBV11-2 and TRBJ2-1; D is possibly TRBD2 (6 bases). Germline V lookup: CDR1 SGHAT, CDR2 FQNNGV. The germline V and J ends were trimmed by 3 bases and 4 bases, with 10 bases remaining between them. The CDR3 consists of 14 residues. CDR3 protein: CASSLSGRYNEQFF. The CDR3 DNA follows: TGTGCCAGCAGCTTGTCTGGGAGGTACAATGAGCAGTTCTTC.

A few counts support this clone. Compared with germline, one end of the junction differs, possibly owing to a read error. The rearrangement joins TRBV28 to TRBJ2-5; 9 positions agree with TRBD1. The germline gives CDR1 MDHEN, CDR2 SYDVKM. CDR3 length: 12 amino acids. The DNA of the CDR3 is TGTGCCAGCAGTAGACCGGGACAGGGTTCGAACTTC. Amino acids: CASSRPGQGSNF.

This clone occurred many times. The rearrangement uses TRBV5-1 and TRBJ2-2, with a possible D match to TRBD1 (6 bases). Trimming removed 4 bases from V and 5 bases from J, with 15 bases in between. The CDR3 sequence is 15 residues long. Germline lookup yields CDR1 SGHRS and CDR2 YFSETQ. CDR3 protein: CASSPQGLGTGELFF. The DNA of the CDR3 is TGCGCCAGCAGCCCCCAGGGGCTAGGAACCGGGGAGCTGTTTTTT.

This clone was counted a few times. The chain carries TRBV6-6 and TRBJ2-7, with 7 bases lining up with TRBD1. The CDR3 runs to 13 residues. The junction had 9 bases not matched to a gene; V was cut back by 6 bases and J by 7 bases. Germline CDR1 is MNHNY and CDR2 is SVGAGI (reference sequence). The CDR3 protein is CASRIRDSGEQYF. The CDR3 nucleotides read TGTGCCAGCAGGATTCGGGACAGCGGAGAGCAGTACTTC.

This clone was picked up a small number of times. The rearrangement links TRBV7-2 to TRBJ2-5; 9 nucleotides align to TRBD1. This CDR3 region has 14 residues. Trimming took 4 bases from V and 3 from J; bases not matched to a gene: 3. Germline CDR1 reads SGHTA; CDR2 reads FQGNSA. Written as DNA, the CDR3 is TGTGCCAGCAGCTCCCGGACAGGGGAAGAGACCCAGTACTTC. This translates into CASSSRTGEETQYF.

A word on this clone: Other nucleotide sequences from this sample produce the same CDR3. This sequence joins TRBV14 and TRBJ1-1; no firm D call. Trimming cost V 1 base and J 5 bases, with 5 bases left between them. This CDR3 contains 12 residues. The germline V gene has CDR1 SGHDN and CDR2 FVKESK. The CDR3 here is CASSQVPTEAFF. In DNA form, the CDR3 reads TGTGCCAGCAGCCAAGTTCCGACTGAAGCTTTCTTT.

This clone was counted between two and nine times. The chain joins TRBV7-8 to TRBJ2-3; possibly TRBD1 for D (8 bases). V lost 4 bases and J lost 4, with 18 bases in between. The CDR3 is 16 amino acids. CDR1 and CDR2 (germline): SGHVS, FQNEAQ. The chain's CDR3 is CASSSGQGGGPDTQYF. The CDR3 nucleotides are TGTGCCAGCAGCTCCGGACAGGGCGGGGGCCCAGATACGCAGTATTTT.

The chain recombines TRBV6-1 with TRBJ2-1, with TRBD2 as a possible D gene (6 bases). Germline loops: CDR1 MNHNS, CDR2 SASEGT. Trimming cost V 2 bases and J 10 bases, with 15 bases left between them. The CDR3 sequence is 14 residues long. This CDR3 reads CASSEMNSSGEQFF. The CDR3, as DNA: TGTGCCAGCAGTGAAATGAACTCGAGCGGGGAGCAGTTCTTC.

The gene calls are TRBV5-4 and TRBJ2-5; unclear D gene. This CDR3 contains 14 residues. V lost 4 bases and J lost 0, with 10 bases in between. Germline V gene sequence: CDR1 SGHNT, CDR2 YYREEE (reference sequence). The CDR3 spells CASSIAGDQETQYF. DNA of the CDR3: TGTGCCAGCAGCATAGCCGGCGACCAAGAGACCCAGTACTTC.